The clone carrying this T cell receptor beta chain was found many times. The data are from a study of blood T cells in healthy people across ages. Sample-barcoded 5' priming and a J-beta primer mix drove a second PCR of roughly 7 to 11 cycles. TCRdb passed the 5' RACE reads through MiXCR, listing each CDR3 protein once. This table has more than 800,000 distinct CDR3 sequences, roughly 26% appearing once. V lost 5 bases, J lost 2 bases, and 9 bases stayed unmatched. This CDR3 region has 15 residues. Germline CDR1 DFQATT, CDR2 SNEGSKA (reference sequence). The clonotype comes from a woman older than 75 in good health. V and J are TRBV20-1 and TRBJ2-7; the match to TRBD2 covers 10 bases. Sample: blood. In DNA form, the CDR3 reads TGCAGTGCTCCAATAGCGGGGGGCTTGACCTACGAGCAGTACTTC. Protein product: CSAPIAGGLTYEQYF.